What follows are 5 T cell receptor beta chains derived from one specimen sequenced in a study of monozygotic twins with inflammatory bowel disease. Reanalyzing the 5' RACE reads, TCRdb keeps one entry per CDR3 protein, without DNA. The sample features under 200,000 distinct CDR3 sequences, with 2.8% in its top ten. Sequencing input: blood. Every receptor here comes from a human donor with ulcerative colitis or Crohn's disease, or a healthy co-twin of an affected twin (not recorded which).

CDR3 protein: CASSFVAGGPFYEQFF. The chain has TRBV6-5 and TRBJ2-1; TCRdb selects TRBD2, and the lack of DNA leaves this call unchecked. There are 16 residues in the CDR3. CDR1 MNHEY and CDR2 SVGAGI come from the germline V gene.

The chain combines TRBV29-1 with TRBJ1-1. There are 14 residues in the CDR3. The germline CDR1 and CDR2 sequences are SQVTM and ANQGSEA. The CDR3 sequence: CSVVGGYPDTEAFF. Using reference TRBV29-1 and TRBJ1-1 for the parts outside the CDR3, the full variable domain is SAVISQKPSRDICQRGTSLTIQCQVDSQVTMMFWYRQQPGQSLTLIATANQGSEATYESGFVIDKFPISRPNLTFSTLTVSNMSPEDSSIYLCSVVGGYPDTEAFFGQGTRLTVV.

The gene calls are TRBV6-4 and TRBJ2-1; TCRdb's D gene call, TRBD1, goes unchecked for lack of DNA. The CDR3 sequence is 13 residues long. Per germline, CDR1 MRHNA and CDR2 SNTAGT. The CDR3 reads CASSRGWGNEQFF.

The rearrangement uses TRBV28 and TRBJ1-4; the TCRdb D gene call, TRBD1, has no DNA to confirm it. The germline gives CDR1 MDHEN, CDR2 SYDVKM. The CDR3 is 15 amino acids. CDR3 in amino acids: CASSHSTAPNEKLFF.

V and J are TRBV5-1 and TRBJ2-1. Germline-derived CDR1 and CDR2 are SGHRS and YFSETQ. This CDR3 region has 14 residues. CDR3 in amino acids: CASSLVLADNEQFF.